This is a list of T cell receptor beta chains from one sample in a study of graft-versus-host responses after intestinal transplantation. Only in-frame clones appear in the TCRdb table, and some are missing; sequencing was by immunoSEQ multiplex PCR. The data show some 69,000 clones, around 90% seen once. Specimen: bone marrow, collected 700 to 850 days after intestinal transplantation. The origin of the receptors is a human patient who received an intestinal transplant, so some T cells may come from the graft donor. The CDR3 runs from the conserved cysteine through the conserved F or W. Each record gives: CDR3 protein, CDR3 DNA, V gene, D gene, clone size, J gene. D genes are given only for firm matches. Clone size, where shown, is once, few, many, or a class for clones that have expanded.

CDR3aa: CATSRSSGLGYEQYF
CDR3nt: TGTGCCACCAGCAGGTCATCAGGGTTAGGCTACGAGCAGTACTTC
v_gene: TRBV15
d_gene: NA
abundance: once
j_gene: TRBJ2-7

CDR3aa: CASTGRRDRVHEQYF
CDR3nt: TGTGCCAGCACCGGCCGCCGGGACAGGGTCCACGAGCAGTACTTC
v_gene: TRBV28
d_gene: TRBD1
abundance: NA
j_gene: TRBJ2-7

CDR3aa: CASGRNGGQPQHF
CDR3nt: TGTGCCAGTGGCCGTAACGGCGGGCAGCCCCAGCATTTT
v_gene: TRBV27
d_gene: NA
abundance: NA
j_gene: TRBJ1-5

CDR3aa: CASSLDPGTAMNTEAFF
CDR3nt: TGTGCCAGCAGCTTGGATCCCGGGACAGCCATGAACACTGAAGCTTTCTTT
v_gene: TRBV5-4
d_gene: TRBD1
abundance: NA
j_gene: TRBJ1-1

CDR3aa: CASSLDRGVPFF
CDR3nt: TGTGCCAGCAGCTTGGACAGGGGGGTCCCGTTCTTC
v_gene: TRBV7-3
d_gene: TRBD1
abundance: NA
j_gene: TRBJ2-1

CDR3aa: CASSGQGKEAFF
CDR3nt: TGTGCCAGCAGTGGACAGGGTAAAGAAGCTTTCTTT
v_gene: TRBV5-5
d_gene: TRBD1
abundance: NA
j_gene: TRBJ1-1

CDR3aa: CASTTGSDTQYF
CDR3nt: TGTGCCAGCACCACGGGGTCAGATACGCAGTATTTT
v_gene: TRBV6-5
d_gene: NA
abundance: NA
j_gene: TRBJ2-3

CDR3aa: CASSIVAGWETQYF
CDR3nt: TGTGCCAGTAGTATAGTAGCGGGGTGGGAGACCCAGTACTTC
v_gene: TRBV19
d_gene: TRBD2
abundance: NA
j_gene: TRBJ2-5

CDR3aa: CASSPGTGNGYTF
CDR3nt: TGTGCCAGCAGCCCGGGGACAGGGAATGGCTACACCTTC
v_gene: TRBV11-2
d_gene: TRBD1
abundance: NA
j_gene: TRBJ1-2

CDR3aa: CASSLRGLNTEAFF
CDR3nt: TGCGCCAGCAGCCTTAGGGGCCTGAACACTGAAGCTTTCTTT
v_gene: TRBV4-1
d_gene: NA
abundance: NA
j_gene: TRBJ1-1

CDR3aa: CASSSPTQGSPLHF
CDR3nt: TGTGCCAGCAGCTCCCCGACACAGGGGTCCCCCCTCCACTTT
v_gene: TRBV7-9
d_gene: TRBD1
abundance: NA
j_gene: TRBJ1-6